The source of this T cell receptor beta chain is a study of T cells in localized non-small cell lung cancer. Only in-frame clones appear in the TCRdb table, and some are missing; sequencing was by immunoSEQ multiplex PCR. The sample holds around 78,000 clones, 88% seen once. Comments on this clone: What it recognizes is unknown.

Overall study findings and caveats: T cell clonality was highest in uninvolved adjacent lung, above tumor. Greater blood T cell density accompanied longer overall survival.

CDR1 SGDLS and CDR2 YYNGEE come from the germline V gene. This CDR3 is 15 amino acids long. V lost 5 bases and J lost 1, with 13 bases in between. The V call is TRBV9, the J call TRBJ1-5, with a tentative D call TRBD1 (6 bases). The sequence came from a woman between 35 and 70 years old with stage I squamous cell lung carcinoma. The material was peripheral blood, obtained before any cancer treatment. The CDR3 spells CASRGAVMSNQPQHF. The CDR3 coding sequence is TGTGCCAGCAGGGGGGCGGTTATGAGCAATCAGCCCCAGCATTTT.